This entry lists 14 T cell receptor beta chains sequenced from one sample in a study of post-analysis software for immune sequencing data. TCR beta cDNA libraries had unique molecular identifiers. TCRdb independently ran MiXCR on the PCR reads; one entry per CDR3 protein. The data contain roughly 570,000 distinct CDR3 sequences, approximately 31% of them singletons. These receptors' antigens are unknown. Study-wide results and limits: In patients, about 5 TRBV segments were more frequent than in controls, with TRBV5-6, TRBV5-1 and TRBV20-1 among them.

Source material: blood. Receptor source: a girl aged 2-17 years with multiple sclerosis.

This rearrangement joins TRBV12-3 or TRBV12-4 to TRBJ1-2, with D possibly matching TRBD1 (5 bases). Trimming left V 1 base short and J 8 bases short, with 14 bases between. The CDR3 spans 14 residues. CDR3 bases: TGTGCCAGCAGTTTAGACCCGGGGGTGGGAGGCTACACCTTC. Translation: CASSLDPGVGGYTF.

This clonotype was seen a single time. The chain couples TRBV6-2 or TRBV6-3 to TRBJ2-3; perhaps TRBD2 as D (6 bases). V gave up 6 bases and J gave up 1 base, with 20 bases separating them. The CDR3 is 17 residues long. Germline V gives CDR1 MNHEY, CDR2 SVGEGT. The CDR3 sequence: CASSFRWRAARTDTQYF. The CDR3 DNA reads TGTGCCAGCAGCTTCCGGTGGAGGGCGGCCCGCACAGATACGCAGTATTTT.

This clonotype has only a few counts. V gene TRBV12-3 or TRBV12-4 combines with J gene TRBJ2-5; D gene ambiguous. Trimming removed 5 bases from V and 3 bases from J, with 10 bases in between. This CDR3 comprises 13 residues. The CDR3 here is CASSPTDKETQYF. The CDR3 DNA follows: TGTGCCAGCAGTCCCACCGACAAAGAGACCCAGTACTTC.

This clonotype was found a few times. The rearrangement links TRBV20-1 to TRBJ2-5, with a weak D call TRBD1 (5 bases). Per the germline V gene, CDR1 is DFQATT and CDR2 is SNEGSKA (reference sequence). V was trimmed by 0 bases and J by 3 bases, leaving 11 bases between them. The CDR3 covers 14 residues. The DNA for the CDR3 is TGCAGTGCTAGAGATGGGGCCCTTGAAGAGACCCAGTACTTC. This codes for CSARDGALEETQYF.

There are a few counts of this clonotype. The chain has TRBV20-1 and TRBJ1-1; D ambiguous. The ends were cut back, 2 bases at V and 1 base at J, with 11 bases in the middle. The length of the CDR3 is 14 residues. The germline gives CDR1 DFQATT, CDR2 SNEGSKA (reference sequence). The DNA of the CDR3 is TGCAGTGCTAGAAACCCCAGGAAGAACACTGAAGCTTTCTTT. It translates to CSARNPRKNTEAFF.

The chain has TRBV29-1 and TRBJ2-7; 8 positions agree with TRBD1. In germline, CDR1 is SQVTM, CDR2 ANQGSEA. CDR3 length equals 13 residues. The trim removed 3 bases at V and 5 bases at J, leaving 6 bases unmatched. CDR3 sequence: CSVDGRGRNEQYF. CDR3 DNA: TGCAGCGTTGACGGCAGGGGGCGAAACGAGCAGTACTTC.

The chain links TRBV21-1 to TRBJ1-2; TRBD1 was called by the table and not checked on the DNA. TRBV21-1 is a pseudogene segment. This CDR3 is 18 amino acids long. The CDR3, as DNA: TGTGCCAGCAAACGCTCGGGACAGGCGAACCCCCCGAACTATGGCTACACCTTC. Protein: CASKRSGQANPPNYGYTF.

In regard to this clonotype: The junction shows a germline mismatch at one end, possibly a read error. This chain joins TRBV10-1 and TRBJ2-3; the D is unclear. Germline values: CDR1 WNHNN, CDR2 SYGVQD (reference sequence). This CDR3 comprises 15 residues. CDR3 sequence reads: CASSEGQVGTDTQDF. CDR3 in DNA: TGCGCCAGCAGTGAAGGGCAGGTTGGCACAGATACGCAGGATTTT.

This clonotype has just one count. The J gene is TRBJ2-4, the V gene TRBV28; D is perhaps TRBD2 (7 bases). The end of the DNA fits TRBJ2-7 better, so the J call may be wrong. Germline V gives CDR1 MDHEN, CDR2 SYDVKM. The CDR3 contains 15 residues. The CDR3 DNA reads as TGTGCCAGCAGTAGTCCCCGGGGGGCTGTCCACGAGCAGTACTTC. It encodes CASSSPRGAVHEQYF.

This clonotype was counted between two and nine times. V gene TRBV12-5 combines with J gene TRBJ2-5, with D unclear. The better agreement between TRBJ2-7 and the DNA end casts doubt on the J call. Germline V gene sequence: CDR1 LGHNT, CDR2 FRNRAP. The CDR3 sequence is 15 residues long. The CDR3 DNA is TGTGCTAGTGGTTTGGTGAGTAGGGTTGGCTGCGAGCAGTACTTC. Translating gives CASGLVSRVGCEQYF.

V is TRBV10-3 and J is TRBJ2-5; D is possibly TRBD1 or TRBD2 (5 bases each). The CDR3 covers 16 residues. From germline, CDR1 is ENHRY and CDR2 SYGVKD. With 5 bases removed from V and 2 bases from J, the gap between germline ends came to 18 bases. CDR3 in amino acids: CAISYQGPPHQETQYF. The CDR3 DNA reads TGTGCCATCAGTTACCAGGGACCCCCTCATCAAGAGACCCAGTACTTC.

The CDR3 DNA is TGTGCCAGCAGTCCGAAGGCCGGGACAGGGAGCTACGAGCAGTACTTC. This gives the protein CASSPKAGTGSYEQYF. This chain uses TRBV12-3 or TRBV12-4 with TRBJ2-7; 9 bases map to TRBD1. The CDR3 is 16 residues long. Unmatched junction bases numbered 11, after V lost 5 bases and J lost 3 bases.

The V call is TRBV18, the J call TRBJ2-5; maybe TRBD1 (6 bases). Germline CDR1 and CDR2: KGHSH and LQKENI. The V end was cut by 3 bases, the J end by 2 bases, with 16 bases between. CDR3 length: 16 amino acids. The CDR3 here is CASSPPSVGAQETQYF. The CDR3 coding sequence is TGTGCCAGCTCACCGCCGTCGGTGGGGGCGCAAGAGACCCAGTACTTC.

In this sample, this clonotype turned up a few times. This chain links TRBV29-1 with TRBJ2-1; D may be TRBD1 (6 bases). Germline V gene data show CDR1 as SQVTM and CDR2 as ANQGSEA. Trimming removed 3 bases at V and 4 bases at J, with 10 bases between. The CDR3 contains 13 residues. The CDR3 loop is CSVDGGGYNEQFF. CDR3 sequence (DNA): TGCAGCGTTGATGGGGGCGGATACAATGAGCAGTTCTTC.